This T cell receptor (beta chain) was sequenced in a study of T-cell memory formation after mild COVID-19. Germline CDR1 MNHEY, CDR2 SVGEGT. There are 13 residues in the CDR3. Trimming took 2 bases from V and 13 from J, leaving 15 bases between them. Of note for this clonotype: Antigen: not known.

Whole-study results and caveats: Chiefly within CM and EM were the contracting CD4+ clones; CD8+ ones were within EMRA. In pre-infection memory, a portion of responding clones appeared, which suggested that cross-reactive memory joined.

TCRdb called the 5' RACE reads again in MiXCR, with one record for every CDR3 protein. The sample holds about 320,000 distinct CDR3 sequences, 14% seen once. Source material: PBMCs or a T cell subset sorted from them (not recorded which). The receptor was derived from a man between 18 and 29 years old who had mild COVID-19 (a few samples of this study predate the infection). Cell type and time point are not known. The genes are TRBV6-2 or TRBV6-3 and TRBJ2-1; unclear D gene. CDR3 sequence: CASSYPPLASQFF. The CDR3 region has the DNA TGTGCCAGCAGTTACCCTCCACTGGCTAGTCAGTTCTTC.